This TCR beta chain was obtained from a study of T cells in Graves' hyperthyroidism and ophthalmopathy. Template material for amplifying TCR beta CDR3 regions consisted of RNA transcripts. When the TCR CDR3 underwent first-round RT-PCR, the HTBI primer set was used. In TCRdb, the multiplex PCR reads were re-called with MiXCR into one record per CDR3 protein. The table includes around 50,000 distinct CDR3 sequences, less than 50% detected once. Broader study findings: Progression to ophthalmopathy was predicted a median of roughly seven months early.

On this clonotype itself: The antigen remains unidentified.

Trimming took 6 bases from V and 4 from J; bases not matched to a gene: 9. CDR3 length: 15 amino acids. CDR1 is WSHSY, CDR2 SAAADI, per germline. The sample consisted of blood. This receptor was obtained from a woman aged 45-65 years with Graves' ophthalmopathy. The chain uses TRBV10-2 and TRBJ1-1; 9 nucleotides align to TRBD1. The CDR3 DNA sequence: TGCGCCAGCAGCCCCGGGACAGGGCAGAGCACTGAAGCTTTCTTT. Translating it yields CASSPGTGQSTEAFF.